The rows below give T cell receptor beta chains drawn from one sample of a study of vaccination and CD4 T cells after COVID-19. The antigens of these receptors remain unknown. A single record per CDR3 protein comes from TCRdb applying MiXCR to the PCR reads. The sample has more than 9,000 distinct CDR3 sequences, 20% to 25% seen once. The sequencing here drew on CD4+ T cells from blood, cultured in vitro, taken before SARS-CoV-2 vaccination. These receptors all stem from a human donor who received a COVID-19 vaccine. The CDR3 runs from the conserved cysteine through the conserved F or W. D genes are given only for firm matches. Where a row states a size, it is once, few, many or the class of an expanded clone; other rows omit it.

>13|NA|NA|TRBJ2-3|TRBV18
TGTGCCAGCTCACCGGGCAGGGTGGACACGCAGTATTTT
CASSPGRVDTQYF
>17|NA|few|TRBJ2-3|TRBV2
TGTGCCACCCAGCTGGGAATCGGGACTCGGAGCACAGATACGCAGTATTTT
CATQLGIGTRSTDTQYF
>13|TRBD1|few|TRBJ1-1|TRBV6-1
TGTGCCAGCAGGGGGACAGAGAACACTGAAGCTTTCTTT
CASRGTENTEAFF
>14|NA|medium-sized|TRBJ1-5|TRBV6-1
TGTGCCAGCAGTGAAGCGTCAGGCAATCAGCCCCAGCATTTT
CASSEASGNQPQHF
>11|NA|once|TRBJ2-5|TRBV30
TGTGCCTGGAACAACCAAGAGACCCAGTACTTC
CAWNNQETQYF
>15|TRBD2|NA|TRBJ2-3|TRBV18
TGTGCCAGCTCACGATTAGCGGGACGCACAGATACGCAGTATTTT
CASSRLAGRTDTQYF
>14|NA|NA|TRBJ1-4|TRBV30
TGTGCCTGGACCGGCCCGCTAACTAATGAAAAACTGTTTTTT
CAWTGPLTNEKLFF
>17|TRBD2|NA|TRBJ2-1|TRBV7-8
TGTGCCAGCAGTGATACTAGCGGGGGGACCGCGTACAATGAGCAGTTCTTC
CASSDTSGGTAYNEQFF
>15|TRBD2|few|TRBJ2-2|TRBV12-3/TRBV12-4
TGTGCCAGCACCCTAGCGGGGCCGAGCACCGGGGAGCTGTTTTTT
CASTLAGPSTGELFF
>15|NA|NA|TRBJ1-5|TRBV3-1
TGTGCCAGCAGCCCGACCCTTGGCAGGGCGGGACCCCAGCATTTT
CASSPTLGRAGPQHF
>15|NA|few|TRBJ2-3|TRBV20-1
TGCAGTGCTCAATTAGCCGGGACATTCACAGATACGCAGTATTTT
CSAQLAGTFTDTQYF
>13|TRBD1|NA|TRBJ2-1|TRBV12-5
TGTGCTAGTGACCAGGGGGCTTACAATGAGCAGTTCTTC
CASDQGAYNEQFF
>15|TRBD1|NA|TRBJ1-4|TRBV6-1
TGTGCCAGCGGCCTGACAGGGCCGTATAATGAAAAACTGTTTTTT
CASGLTGPYNEKLFF
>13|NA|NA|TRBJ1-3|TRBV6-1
TGTGCCAGCGGAGAGTTAACTGGAAACACCATATATTTT
CASGELTGNTIYF
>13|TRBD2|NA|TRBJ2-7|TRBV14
TGTGCCAGCAGCCGACTAGCGGGGAGCGAGCAGTACTTC
CASSRLAGSEQYF
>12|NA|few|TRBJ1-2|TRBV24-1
TGTGCCACCAGCCAAGACGTCTATGGCTACACCTTC
CATSQDVYGYTF
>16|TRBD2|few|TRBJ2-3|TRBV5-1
TGCGCCAGCAGCTGGTCCGGGGGGATGCGCACAGATACGCAGTATTTT
CASSWSGGMRTDTQYF
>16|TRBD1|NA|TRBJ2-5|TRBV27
TGTGCCAGCAGTTCAGCCCTAAGGGACAGGGAAGAGACCCAGTACTTC
CASSSALRDREETQYF
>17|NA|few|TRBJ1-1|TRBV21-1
TGTGCCAGCAGCAAAGGAGGTGGGGACGAGAAGAACACTGAAGCTTTCTTT
CASSKGGGDEKNTEAFF
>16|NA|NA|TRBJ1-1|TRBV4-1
TGCGCCAGCAGCCAAGATTTGTACGGCATGAACACTGAAGCTTTCTTT
CASSQDLYGMNTEAFF
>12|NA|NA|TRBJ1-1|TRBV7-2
TGTGCCAGCAGCTTAACCAGGACTGAAGCTTTCTTT
CASSLTRTEAFF
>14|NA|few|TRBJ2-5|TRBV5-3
TGTGCCAGCAGCAGAGTTCAAAGGTCGGAGACCCAGTACTTC
CASSRVQRSETQYF
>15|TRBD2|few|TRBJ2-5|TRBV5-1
TGCGCCAGCACCTCACGAAGCGGGGCCATGGAGACCCAGTACTTC
CASTSRSGAMETQYF
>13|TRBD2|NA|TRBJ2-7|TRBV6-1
TGTGCCAGCTCGGGAGGGAGAATATACGAGCAGTACTTC
CASSGGRIYEQYF
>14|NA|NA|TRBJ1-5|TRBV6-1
TGTGCCAGCAGTGACCTCCTCTTCGGTCAGCCCCAGCATTTT
CASSDLLFGQPQHF
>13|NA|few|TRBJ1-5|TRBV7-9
TGTGCCAGCAGCTTATCCCAAAATCAGCCCCAGCATTTT
CASSLSQNQPQHF
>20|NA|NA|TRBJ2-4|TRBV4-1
TGCGCCAGCAGCCAAGATCTAACAGGAGGATTTACCCTAGCCAAAAACATTCAGTACTTC
CASSQDLTGGFTLAKNIQYF
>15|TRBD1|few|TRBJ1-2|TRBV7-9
TGTGCCAGCAGCTTCCGGGACAGGGGTAACTATGGCTACACCTTC
CASSFRDRGNYGYTF
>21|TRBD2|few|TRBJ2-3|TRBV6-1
TGTGCCAGCAGTGAAGTTAGGACTAGCGGGGGGGCCTTCCGATCCACAGATACGCAGTATTTT
CASSEVRTSGGAFRSTDTQYF
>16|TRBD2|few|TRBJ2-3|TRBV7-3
TGTGCCAGCAGCGTAACTAGCGGGGGGCCGGTGGATACGCAGTATTTT
CASSVTSGGPVDTQYF
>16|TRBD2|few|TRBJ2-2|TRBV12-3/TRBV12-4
TGTGCCAGCAGTCCACAAGCGGGGGGGGTCACCGGGGAGCTGTTTTTT
CASSPQAGGVTGELFF
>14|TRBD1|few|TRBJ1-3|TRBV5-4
TGTGCCAGCACTCCGGACAGGGGGGGAAACACCATATATTTT
CASTPDRGGNTIYF
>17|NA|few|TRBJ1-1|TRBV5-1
TGCGCCAGCAGCTTGAGAGGGGGTGATCGTGGGAGGGGGAGTGCTTTCTTT
CASSLRGGDRGRGSAFF
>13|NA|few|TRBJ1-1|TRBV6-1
TGTGCCAGCATCGACGGACACTACACTGAAGCTTTCTTT
CASIDGHYTEAFF
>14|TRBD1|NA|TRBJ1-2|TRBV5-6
TGTGCCAGCAGCACGGGACAGGGTAACTATGGCTACACCTTC
CASSTGQGNYGYTF
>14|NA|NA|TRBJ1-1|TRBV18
TGTGCCAGCTCACCGGGGGGCGCGGGCACTGAAGCTTTCTTT
CASSPGGAGTEAFF
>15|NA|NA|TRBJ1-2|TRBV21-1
TGTGCCAGCAGGCCGGGAATGAGAACTAACTATGGCTACACCTTC
CASRPGMRTNYGYTF
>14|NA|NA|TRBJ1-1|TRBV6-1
TGTGCCACCTCACTAGACAGGCCGATCACTGAAGCTTTCTTT
CATSLDRPITEAFF
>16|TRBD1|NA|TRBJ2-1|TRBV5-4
TGTGCCAGCAGCTTCCCAGGGACAGGAGGGTACAATGAGCAGTTCTTC
CASSFPGTGGYNEQFF
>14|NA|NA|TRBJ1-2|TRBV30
TGTGCCTGCCATAAAGGCGGCCTGGGCTATGGCTACACCTTC
CACHKGGLGYGYTF